This TCR beta chain emerged from a study of blood T cell repertoires in COVID-19. As for the study in general: The cDNA or gDNA used as material had been derived from T cells, B-cell-depleted T cells, or PBMCs.

Profiling relied on immunoSEQ multiplex PCR, and the TCRdb table lists in-frame clones only, not all of them. Here the sample spans fewer than 300,000 clones, approximately 89% being singletons. CDR1 is MNHEY, CDR2 SMNVEV, per germline (reference sequence). J was trimmed by 6 bases and V by 0 bases; bases with no gene match: 2. The CDR3 runs 15 residues. The sequence came from a woman between 50 and 59 years old with acute or convalescent COVID-19. The V call is TRBV27, the J call TRBJ2-7, with 13 bases identical to TRBD2. Sequencing used peripheral blood. CDR3 in DNA: TGTGCCAGCAGTTTATCGACTAGCGGGAGGTCCGAGCAGTACTTC. Translated: CASSLSTSGRSEQYF.